The next 2 T cell receptor beta chains were all read from a single sample in a study of blood T cell repertoires in COVID-19. Data came from immunoSEQ multiplex PCR; TCRdb stores just in-frame clones and leaves some out. The data contain over 150,000 clones, about 80% of them singletons. The material sequenced was peripheral blood. These receptors originate from a man aged 60 to 75 with acute or convalescent COVID-19.

The chain has TRBV2 and TRBJ2-1; 7 nucleotides match TRBD2. The junction had 6 bases not matched to a gene; V was cut back by 8 bases and J by 2 bases. Germline V CDR1 and CDR2: SNHLY, FYNNEI. The CDR3 covers 14 residues. The CDR3 region has the DNA TGTGCCAGCTATGCGGGAGTCACCTACAATGAGCAGTTCTTC. It encodes CASYAGVTYNEQFF.

J is TRBJ1-1 and V is TRBV6-6, with 11 bases that match TRBD1. V lost 4 bases, J lost 0 bases, and 4 bases stayed unmatched. Germline V gene data show CDR1 as MNHNY and CDR2 as SVGAGI (reference sequence). The CDR3 extends over 16 amino acids. CDR3 sequence reads: CASSSGTGGMNTEAFF. The DNA of the CDR3 is TGTGCCAGCAGTTCAGGGACAGGGGGGATGAACACTGAAGCTTTCTTT.